This entry is about one T cell receptor beta chain. Its antigen is unknown. This table comes from immunoSEQ multiplex PCR, and its TCRdb copy is limited to in-frame clones, with some not included. Seen here are roughly 14,000 clones, 78% observed once, and the top ten hold roughly 0.5%. Stated time point: 2014-2015 season, pre-vaccination. Blood volume per time point ranged from about 35 to 110 mL. These data come from a study of follicular helper T cells after annual influenza vaccination. Study-wide findings and caveats: Change in circulating plasmablasts correlated with ICOS+CD38+ cTfh clonality change. Recurrent ICOS+CD38+ cTfh clonotypes included tetramer and AIM influenza-specific ones.

Trimming took off 1 base at V and 0 bases at J, with 5 bases between the two ends. There are 14 residues in the CDR3. CDR1 SGHTA and CDR2 FQGNSA come from the germline V gene. This clonotype was sampled from an adult who received the influenza vaccine. The rearrangement uses TRBV7-2 and TRBJ2-3; no firm D call. The input for sequencing was CXCR5- memory CD4+ T cells sorted from blood, taken on the day of influenza vaccination. CDR3: CASSLGPSTDTQYF. The CDR3 nucleotides read TGTGCCAGCAGCTTAGGTCCCAGCACAGATACGCAGTATTTT.